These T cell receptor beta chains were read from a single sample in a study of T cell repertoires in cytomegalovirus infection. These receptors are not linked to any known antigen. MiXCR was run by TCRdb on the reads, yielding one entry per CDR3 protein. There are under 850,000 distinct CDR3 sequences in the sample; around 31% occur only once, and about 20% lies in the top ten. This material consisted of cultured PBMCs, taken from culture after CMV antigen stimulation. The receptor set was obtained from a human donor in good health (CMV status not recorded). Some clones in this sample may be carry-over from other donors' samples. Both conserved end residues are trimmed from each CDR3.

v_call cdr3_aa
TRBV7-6 ASSFSRWASNQPQH
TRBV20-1 SARVAGALSYNEQF
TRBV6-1 ASSELGSNQPQH
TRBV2 ASSEKRGGFYNEQF
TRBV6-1 ASSENREETQY
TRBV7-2 ASRIVADTQY
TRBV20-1 SARDSSGADDKGAF
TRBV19 ASSSRTRDEQY
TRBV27 ASSLRGGDTGELF
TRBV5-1 ASSLGSRSYNEQF
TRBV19 ASRKPGQSYEQY
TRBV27 ASSLFGGARNTEAF
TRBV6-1 ASSERTRTQETQY
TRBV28 ASSSSGGAGEQF
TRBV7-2 ASSPGTARAQH
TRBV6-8 ASSVTTGPTDTQY
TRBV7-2 ASSYLPRSGANVLT
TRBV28 ASSFWLAGPRGTQY
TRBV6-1 ASRWMGRGYQPQH
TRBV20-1 SAAGQVSSYEQY
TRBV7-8 ASSLKWTRNEQF
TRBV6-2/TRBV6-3 ASSYSSNDGYT
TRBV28 ASLRPGQVKQY
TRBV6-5 ASSRTLNQPQH
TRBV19 ASSGLAGGHNEQF
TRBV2 ASSGQRGDTDTQY
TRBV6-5 ASCGASKNIQY
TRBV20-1 SASGDKGLEAF
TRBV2 ASSILRNYGYT
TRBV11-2 ASSSTGGRNTIY
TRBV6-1 ASTHRASGSYEQY
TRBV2 ASSVKVLQGAFNQPQH
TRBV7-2 ASSLGVGWVGTDTQY
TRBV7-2 ASSFVLGAGFNEQF
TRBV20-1 SAIKPRGYEQY
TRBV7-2 ASSPDRGRDEQY
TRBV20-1 SARDLYRAGMETQY
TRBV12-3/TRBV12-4 ASSWSRGYTDTQY
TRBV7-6 ASSLLRMGTQY
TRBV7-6 ASSFQQDYEQY
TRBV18 ASSPPRTSNEQF
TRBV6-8 VSEQPNTGELF
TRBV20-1 SAWFYRAGEQY